This TCR beta chain is from a study of CD8+ T cells in alopecia areata. Treatment described: oral pan-JAK inhibitor, 5-10 mg twice daily. Concerning this clone itself: Its antigen is not known.

Isolated RNA was reverse transcribed into cDNA used as the sequencing template. Repertoires were generated with immunoSEQ multiplex PCR, while TCRdb's copy carries only in-frame clones and drops some. The sample lists approximately 150,000 clones; 86% were seen once. Study results and caveats: Researchers reported that TCR sharing among patients proved less clear than in mice, possibly HLA-linked. Having one nonresponder leaves uncertain how baseline CD8+ expansion relates to response. Lesional scalp, notably in alopecia totalis/universalis, had clonality above that of normal scalp.

The clonotype was recovered from a human donor with alopecia areata. Sequences were derived from CD8+ T cells sorted from blood, sampled at week 4, from a patient treated with tofacitinib.

CDR3: CASSNGSYEQYF. CDR3 nucleotides: TGTGCCAGCAGCAACGGTTCCTACGAGCAGTACTTC. This chain uses TRBV11-1 with TRBJ2-7, with D unresolved. Germline V CDR1 and CDR2: SGHAT, FQDESV (reference sequence). The V and J ends lost 5 bases and 1 base respectively, with 6 bases between them. This CDR3 region has 12 residues.